This paragraph reports one TCR beta chain. These data belong to a study of radiation and T cells in renal cell carcinoma. Measured with immunoSEQ multiplex PCR; TCRdb has only the in-frame clones, and not every one. The data hold around 170,000 clones, with roughly 90% observed a single time. The CDR3 has 14 residues. The germline gives CDR1 SGHAT, CDR2 FQNNGV. V lost 5 bases, J lost 1 base, and 11 bases lay in between. Noted time point: blood 4 weeks post-SBRT, at nephrectomy. Treatment of the sample: 15 Gy SBRT to primary tumor, nephrectomy 4 weeks later. The origin of this receptor is a woman in her forties or fifties with renal cell carcinoma. This chain uses TRBV11-2 with TRBJ1-2; D gene unclear. Material: blood, obtained from a patient whose treatment included radiotherapy and nephrectomy. The CDR3 DNA sequence: TGTGCCAGCAGCCTCGCGGTAGATAACTATGGCTACACCTTC. It translates to CASSLAVDNYGYTF.